The rows below give T cell receptor beta chains drawn from one sample of a study of cytomegalovirus exposure and HLA in healthy donors. Libraries were prepared by immunoSEQ multiplex PCR; TCRdb keeps only in-frame clonotypes and omits some of them. This sample has 57,000 or so clones, with 90% to 95% found just once. The sample comprised PBMCs. The receptors shown here come from a young man in good health and CMV-seronegative. The CDR3 runs from the conserved cysteine through the conserved F or W. Each record gives: clone size, V gene, D gene, J gene, CDR3 protein, CDR3 DNA. D genes are given only for firm matches. Only some rows state a clone size, as once, few, many or a class for expanded clones.

NA	TRBV27	TRBD1	TRBJ1-1	CASSLDRGAMNTEAFF	TGTGCCAGCAGTTTAGACAGGGGCGCAATGAACACTGAAGCTTTCTTT
NA	TRBV7-3	TRBD2	TRBJ2-1	CASSSGLDQGNEQFF	TGTGCCAGCAGCTCCGGACTAGATCAGGGCAATGAGCAGTTCTTC
NA	TRBV10-1	TRBD2	TRBJ2-1	CASSIGGSNEQFF	TGCGCCAGCAGTATCGGCGGGAGCAATGAGCAGTTCTTC
NA	TRBV19	TRBD1	TRBJ1-5	CASSIGTGGEFQPQHF	TGTGCCAGTAGTATTGGGACAGGGGGCGAGTTTCAGCCCCAGCATTTT
NA	TRBV28	TRBD2	TRBJ2-5	CASSLSTPNTLAGLQETQYF	TGTGCCAGCAGTTTATCCACCCCAAACACCCTAGCGGGATTACAAGAGACCCAGTACTTC
NA	TRBV7-2	TRBD2	TRBJ2-5	CASSPRPAGGQETQYF	TGTGCCAGCAGCCCACGCCCAGCGGGAGGGCAAGAGACCCAGTACTTC
NA	TRBV9	NA	TRBJ2-1	CASSFVAGAEYNEQFF	TGTGCCAGCAGCTTCGTCGCGGGTGCAGAATACAATGAGCAGTTCTTC
once	TRBV27	TRBD2	TRBJ2-3	CASSLTRGLAGGGDTQYF	TGTGCCAGCAGTTTAACTAGGGGACTAGCGGGAGGCGGAGATACGCAGTATTTT
NA	TRBV10-1	TRBD1	TRBJ1-1	CASSWDRVDTEAFF	TGCGCCAGCAGTTGGGACAGGGTGGACACTGAAGCTTTCTTT
NA	TRBV5-1	NA	TRBJ2-2	CASSLSLAGSGELFF	TGCGCCAGCAGCTTGAGTCTAGCCGGGTCCGGGGAGCTGTTTTTT
NA	TRBV19	TRBD1	TRBJ2-2	CASSTRQGTNTGELFF	TGTGCCAGTAGTACGAGACAGGGGACTAACACCGGGGAGCTGTTTTTT
NA	TRBV7-9	TRBD2	TRBJ2-1	CASSLVTSANEQFF	TGTGCCAGCAGCTTAGTGACTAGCGCAAATGAGCAGTTCTTC
few	TRBV7-8	TRBD2	TRBJ2-3	CASSLPTSWGTDTQYF	TGTGCCAGCAGCTTACCGACTAGCTGGGGCACAGATACGCAGTATTTT
NA	TRBV10-2	NA	TRBJ2-1	CASSDMLGSYNEQFF	TGCGCCAGCAGTGATATGCTAGGTTCCTACAATGAGCAGTTCTTC
NA	TRBV5-1	TRBD2	TRBJ2-1	CASSVGLAGGQNEQFF	TGCGCCAGCAGCGTGGGACTAGCGGGAGGGCAAAATGAGCAGTTCTTC
NA	TRBV9	TRBD1	TRBJ2-5	CASSVGGTGVEQTQYF	TGTGCCAGCAGCGTAGGGGGGACAGGGGTTGAACAGACCCAGTACTTC
NA	TRBV10-1	TRBD1	TRBJ1-1	CASSESGTGNTEAFF	TGCGCCAGCAGTGAGTCGGGGACAGGGAACACTGAAGCTTTCTTT
NA	TRBV27	TRBD2	TRBJ2-2	CASSIIAGGPSGELFF	TGTGCCAGCAGTATTATAGCGGGAGGGCCTTCCGGGGAGCTGTTTTTT
NA	TRBV21-1	NA	TRBJ1-2	CASSNPRAGYGYTF	TGTGCCAGCAGCAACCCCAGGGCTGGCTATGGCTACACCTTC
once	TRBV7-2	NA	TRBJ1-3	CASSLVRDSGNTIYF	TGTGCCAGCAGCTTAGTTCGAGACTCTGGAAACACCATATATTTT
NA	TRBV6-1	NA	TRBJ1-2	CASSLGQTGYTF	TGTGCCAGCAGCCTCGGACAGACGGGCTACACCTTC
NA	TRBV4-3	NA	TRBJ2-7	CASSQEGGEYYEQYF	TGCGCCAGCAGCCAAGAAGGAGGAGAGTACTACGAGCAGTACTTC
NA	TRBV18	NA	TRBJ1-1	CASSTTGASAFF	TGTGCCAGCTCAACAACAGGAGCTTCGGCTTTCTTT
NA	TRBV6-6	NA	TRBJ1-5	CASSSSGEPSNQPQHF	TGTGCCAGCAGCTCCTCCGGGGAGCCCAGCAATCAGCCCCAGCATTTT
NA	TRBV6-4	TRBD2	TRBJ2-1	CASSERTSGNSNEQFF	TGTGCCAGCAGCGAGCGGACTAGCGGGAATTCTAATGAGCAGTTCTTC
once	TRBV2	NA	TRBJ2-1	CASFRETYNEQFF	TGTGCCAGCTTCAGGGAAACCTACAATGAGCAGTTCTTC